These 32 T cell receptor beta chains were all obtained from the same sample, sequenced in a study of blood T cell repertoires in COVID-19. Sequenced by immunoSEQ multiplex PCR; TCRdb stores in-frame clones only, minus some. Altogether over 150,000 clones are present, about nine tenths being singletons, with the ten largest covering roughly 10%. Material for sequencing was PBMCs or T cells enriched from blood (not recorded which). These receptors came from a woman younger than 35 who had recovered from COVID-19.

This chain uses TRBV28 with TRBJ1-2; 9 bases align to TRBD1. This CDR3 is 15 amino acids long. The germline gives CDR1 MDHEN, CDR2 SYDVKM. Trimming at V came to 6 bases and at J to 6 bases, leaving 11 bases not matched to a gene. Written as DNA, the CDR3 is TGTGCCAGCAGCAAAGCCGCCGGGACAGGGCATGGCTACACCTTC. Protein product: CASSKAAGTGHGYTF.

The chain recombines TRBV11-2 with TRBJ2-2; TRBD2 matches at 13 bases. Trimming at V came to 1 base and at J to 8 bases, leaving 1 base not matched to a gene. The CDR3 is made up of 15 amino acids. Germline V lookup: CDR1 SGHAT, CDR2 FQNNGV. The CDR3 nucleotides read TGTGCCAGCAGCTTAGGGACTAGCGGGAGTGGGGAGCTGTTTTTT. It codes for CASSLGTSGSGELFF. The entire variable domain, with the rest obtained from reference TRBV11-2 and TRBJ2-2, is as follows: EAGVAQSPRYKIIEKRQSVAFWCNPISGHATLYWYQQILGQGPKLLIQFQNNGVVDDSQLPKDRFSAERLKGVDSTLKIQPAKLEDSAVYLCASSLGTSGSGELFFGEGSRLTVL.

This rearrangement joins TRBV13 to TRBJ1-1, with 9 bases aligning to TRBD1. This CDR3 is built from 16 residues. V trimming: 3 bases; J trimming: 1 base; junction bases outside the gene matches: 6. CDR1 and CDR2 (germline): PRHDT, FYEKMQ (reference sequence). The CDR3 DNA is TGTGCCAGCAGCTTGCGGGACAGGGCTTCGAACACTGAAGCTTTCTTT. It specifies CASSLRDRASNTEAFF.

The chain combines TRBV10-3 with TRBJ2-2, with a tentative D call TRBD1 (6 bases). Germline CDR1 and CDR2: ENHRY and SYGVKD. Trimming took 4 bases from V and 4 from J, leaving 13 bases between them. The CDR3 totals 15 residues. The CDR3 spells CAISATGTLTGELFF. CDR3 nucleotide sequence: TGTGCCATCAGTGCAACCGGGACACTCACCGGGGAGCTGTTTTTT.

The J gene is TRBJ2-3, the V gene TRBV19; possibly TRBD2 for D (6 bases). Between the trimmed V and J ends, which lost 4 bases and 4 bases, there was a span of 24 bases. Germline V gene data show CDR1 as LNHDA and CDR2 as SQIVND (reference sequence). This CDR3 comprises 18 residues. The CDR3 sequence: CASSKNRDWGKESDTQYF. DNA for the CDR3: TGTGCCAGTAGTAAAAACCGGGACTGGGGCAAAGAATCAGATACGCAGTATTTT.

CDR3 in amino acids: CASSFGGGNTGELFF. The CDR3 DNA is TGTGCCAGCAGCTTCGGGGGGGGAAACACCGGGGAGCTGTTTTTT. This chain joins TRBV7-2 and TRBJ2-2, with 8 positions matching TRBD2. V shed 3 bases, J shed 2 bases, and the junction held 2 bases outside the gene matches. Looked up from germline, CDR1 is SGHTA and CDR2 is FQGNSA. This CDR3 contains 15 residues.

In DNA form, the CDR3 reads TGTGCCAGCAGCCGGAGCGTAGCGGAGACCCAGTACTTC. It codes for CASSRSVAETQYF. This rearrangement joins TRBV12-3 or TRBV12-4 to TRBJ2-5; a possible D gene is TRBD2 (5 bases). Between the trimmed V and J ends, which lost 6 bases and 5 bases, there was a span of 13 bases. The CDR3 spans 13 residues.

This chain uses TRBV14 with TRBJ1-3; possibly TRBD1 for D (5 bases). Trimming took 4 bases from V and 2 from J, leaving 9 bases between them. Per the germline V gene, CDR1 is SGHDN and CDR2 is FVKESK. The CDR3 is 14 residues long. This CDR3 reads CASSPRTTGNTIYF. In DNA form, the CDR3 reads TGTGCCAGCAGCCCGAGGACAACTGGAAACACCATATATTTT.

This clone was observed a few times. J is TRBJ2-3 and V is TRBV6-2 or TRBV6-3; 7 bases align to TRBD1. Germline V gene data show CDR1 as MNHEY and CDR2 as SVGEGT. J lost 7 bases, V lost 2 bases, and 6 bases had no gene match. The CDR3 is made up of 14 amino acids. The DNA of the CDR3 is TGTGCCAGCAGTTACGACAGGGAAGGAAATACGCAGTATTTT. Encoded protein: CASSYDREGNTQYF.

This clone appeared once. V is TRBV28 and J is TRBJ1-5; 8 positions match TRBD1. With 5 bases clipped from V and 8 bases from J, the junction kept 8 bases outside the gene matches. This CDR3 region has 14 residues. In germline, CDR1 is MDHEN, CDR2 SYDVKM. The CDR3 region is CASSPPTGVKPQHF. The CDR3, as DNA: TGTGCCAGCAGTCCCCCGACAGGGGTAAAGCCCCAGCATTTT.

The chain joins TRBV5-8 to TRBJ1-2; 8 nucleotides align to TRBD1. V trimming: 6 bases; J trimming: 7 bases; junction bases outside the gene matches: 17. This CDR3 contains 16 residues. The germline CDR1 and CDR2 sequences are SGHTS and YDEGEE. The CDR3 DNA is TGTGCCAGCAATCAGGGAAGGGTCCAGGGGGCCTCTGGCTACACCTTC. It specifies CASNQGRVQGASGYTF.

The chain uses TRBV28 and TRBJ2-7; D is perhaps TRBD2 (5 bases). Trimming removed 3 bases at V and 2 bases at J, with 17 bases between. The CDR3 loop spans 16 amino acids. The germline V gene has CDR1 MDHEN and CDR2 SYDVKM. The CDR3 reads CASSLPPEGLPYEQYF. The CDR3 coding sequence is TGTGCCAGCAGTTTGCCCCCCGAGGGTTTGCCCTACGAGCAGTACTTC. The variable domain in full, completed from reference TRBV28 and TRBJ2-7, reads DVKVTQSSRYLVKRTGEKVFLECVQDMDHENMFWYRQDPGLGLRLIYFSYDVKMKEKGDIPEGYSVSREKKERFSLILESASTNQTSMYLCASSLPPEGLPYEQYFGPGTRLTVT.

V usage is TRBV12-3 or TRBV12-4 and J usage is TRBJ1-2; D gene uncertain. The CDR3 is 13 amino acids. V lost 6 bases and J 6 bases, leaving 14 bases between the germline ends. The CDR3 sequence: CASRSPGNNGYTF. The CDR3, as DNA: TGTGCCAGCAGGTCCCCGGGAAATAATGGCTACACCTTC.

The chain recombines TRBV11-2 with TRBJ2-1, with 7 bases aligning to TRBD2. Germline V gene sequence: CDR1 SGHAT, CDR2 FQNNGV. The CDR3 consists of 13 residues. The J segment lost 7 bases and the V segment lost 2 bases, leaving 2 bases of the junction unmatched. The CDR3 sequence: CASSLSGVNEQFF. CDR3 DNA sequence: TGTGCCAGCAGCTTAAGCGGGGTAAATGAGCAGTTCTTC.

CDR3 sequence: CASSLTGVEGYTF. The DNA of the CDR3 is TGTGCCAGCAGTTTAACGGGGGTAGAAGGCTACACCTTC. The chain uses TRBV12-3 or TRBV12-4 and TRBJ1-2; TRBD1 might be the D (5 bases). The ends were cut back, 2 bases at V and 8 bases at J, with 12 bases in the middle. The CDR3 loop spans 13 amino acids.

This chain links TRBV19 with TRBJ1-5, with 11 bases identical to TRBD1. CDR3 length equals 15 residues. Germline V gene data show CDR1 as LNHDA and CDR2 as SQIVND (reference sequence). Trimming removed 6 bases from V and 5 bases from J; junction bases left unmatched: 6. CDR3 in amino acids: CASREDRGPDQPQHF. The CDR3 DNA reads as TGTGCCAGTAGAGAGGACAGGGGGCCTGATCAGCCCCAGCATTTT.

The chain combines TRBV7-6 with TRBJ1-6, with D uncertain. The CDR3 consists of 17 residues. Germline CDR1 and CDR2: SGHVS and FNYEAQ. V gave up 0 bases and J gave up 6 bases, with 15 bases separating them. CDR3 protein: CASSLASSGGGNSPLHF. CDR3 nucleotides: TGTGCCAGCAGCTTAGCGAGCTCGGGAGGAGGTAATTCACCCCTCCACTTT.

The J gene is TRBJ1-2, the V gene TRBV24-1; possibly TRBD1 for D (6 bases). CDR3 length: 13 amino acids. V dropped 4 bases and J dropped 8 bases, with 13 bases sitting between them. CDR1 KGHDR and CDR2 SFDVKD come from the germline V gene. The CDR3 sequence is CATSDTGRRGYTF. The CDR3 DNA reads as TGTGCCACCAGTGACACAGGGCGTAGGGGCTACACCTTC.

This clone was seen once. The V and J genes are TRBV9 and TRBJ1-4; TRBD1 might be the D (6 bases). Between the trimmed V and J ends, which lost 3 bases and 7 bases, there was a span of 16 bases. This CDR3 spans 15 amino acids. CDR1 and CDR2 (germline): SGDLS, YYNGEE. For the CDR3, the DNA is TGTGCCAGCAGCGAGGGGGACCGATATAGTGAAAAACTGTTTTTT. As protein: CASSEGDRYSEKLFF.

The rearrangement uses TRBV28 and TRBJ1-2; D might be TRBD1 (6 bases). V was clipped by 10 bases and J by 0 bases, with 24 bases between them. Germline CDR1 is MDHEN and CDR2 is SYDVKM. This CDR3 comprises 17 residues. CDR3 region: CATSGQTALQANYGYTF. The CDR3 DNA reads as TGTGCCACCTCAGGACAGACTGCGCTACAAGCTAACTATGGCTACACCTTC.

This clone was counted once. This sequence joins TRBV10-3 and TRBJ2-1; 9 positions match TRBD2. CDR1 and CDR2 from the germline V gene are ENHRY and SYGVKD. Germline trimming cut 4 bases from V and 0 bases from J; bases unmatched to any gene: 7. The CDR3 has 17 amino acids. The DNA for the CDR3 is TGTGCCATCAGTGTGATAGCGGGAGCGAGCTCCTACAATGAGCAGTTCTTC. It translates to CAISVIAGASSYNEQFF.

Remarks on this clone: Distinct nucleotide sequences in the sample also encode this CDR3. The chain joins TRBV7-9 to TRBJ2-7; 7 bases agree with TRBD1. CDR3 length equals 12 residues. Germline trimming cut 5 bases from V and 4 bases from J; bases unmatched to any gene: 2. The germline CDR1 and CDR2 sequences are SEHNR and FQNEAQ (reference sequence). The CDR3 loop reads CASSPTGYEQYF. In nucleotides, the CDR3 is TGTGCCAGCAGCCCGACAGGGTACGAGCAGTACTTC.

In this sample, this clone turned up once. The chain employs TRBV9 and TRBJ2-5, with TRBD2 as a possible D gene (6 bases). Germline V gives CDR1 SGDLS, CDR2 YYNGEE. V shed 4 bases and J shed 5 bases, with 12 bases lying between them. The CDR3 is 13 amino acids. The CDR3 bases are TGTGCCAGCAGCCCTGGGACTTCGGAGACCCAGTACTTC. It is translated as CASSPGTSETQYF.

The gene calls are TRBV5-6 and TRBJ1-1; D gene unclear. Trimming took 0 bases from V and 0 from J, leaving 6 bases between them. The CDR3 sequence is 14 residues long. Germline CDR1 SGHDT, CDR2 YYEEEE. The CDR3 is CASSLGLLNTEAFF. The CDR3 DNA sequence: TGTGCCAGCAGCTTGGGGCTGTTGAACACTGAAGCTTTCTTT. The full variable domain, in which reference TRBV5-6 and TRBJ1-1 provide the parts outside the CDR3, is DAGVTQSPTHLIKTRGQQVTLRCSPKSGHDTVSWYQQALGQGPQFIFQYYEEEERQRGNFPDRFSGHQFPNYSSELNVNALLLGDSALYLCASSLGLLNTEAFFGQGTRLTVV.

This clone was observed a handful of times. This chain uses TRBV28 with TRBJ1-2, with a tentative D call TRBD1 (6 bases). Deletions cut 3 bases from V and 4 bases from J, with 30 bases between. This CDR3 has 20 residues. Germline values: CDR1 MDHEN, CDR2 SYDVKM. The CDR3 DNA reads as TGTGCCAGCAGTTTTTCCCTATATAAAGCCCACAGGGAAGACACCTATGGCTACACCTTC. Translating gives CASSFSLYKAHREDTYGYTF.

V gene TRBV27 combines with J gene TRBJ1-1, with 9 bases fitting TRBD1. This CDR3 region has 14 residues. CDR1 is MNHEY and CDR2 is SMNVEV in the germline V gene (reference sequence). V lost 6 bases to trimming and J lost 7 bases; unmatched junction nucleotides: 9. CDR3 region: CASRRNRGQDEAFF. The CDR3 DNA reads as TGTGCCAGCAGGAGAAACAGGGGGCAGGATGAAGCTTTCTTT.

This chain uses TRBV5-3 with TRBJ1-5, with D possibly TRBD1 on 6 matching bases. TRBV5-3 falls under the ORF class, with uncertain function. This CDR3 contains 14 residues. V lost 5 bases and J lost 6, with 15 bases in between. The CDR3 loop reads CARSPRGNLQPQHF. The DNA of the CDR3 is TGTGCCAGAAGTCCTAGGGGGAACCTTCAGCCCCAGCATTTT.

CDR3 loop: CASSTMTSGLAGTDTQYF. Written as DNA, the CDR3 is TGTGCCAGCAGCACAATGACTAGCGGACTTGCGGGCACAGATACGCAGTATTTT. J is TRBJ2-3 and V is TRBV7-3; 9 bases match TRBD2. From germline, CDR1 is SGHTA and CDR2 FQGTGA. The V and J ends lost 5 bases and 1 base, in that order; junction bases with no gene match: 13. The CDR3 is 18 amino acids.

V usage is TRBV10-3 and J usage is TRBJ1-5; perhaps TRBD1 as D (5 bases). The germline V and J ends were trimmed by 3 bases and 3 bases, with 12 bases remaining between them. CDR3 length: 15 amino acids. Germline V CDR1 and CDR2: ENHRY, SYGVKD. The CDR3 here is CAISELQAPNQPQHF. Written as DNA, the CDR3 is TGTGCCATCAGTGAATTACAGGCCCCCAATCAGCCCCAGCATTTT.

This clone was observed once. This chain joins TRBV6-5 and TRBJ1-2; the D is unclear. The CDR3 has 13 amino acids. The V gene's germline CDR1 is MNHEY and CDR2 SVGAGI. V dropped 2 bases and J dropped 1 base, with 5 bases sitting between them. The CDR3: CASSYTGNYGYTF. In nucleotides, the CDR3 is TGTGCCAGCAGTTACACGGGTAACTATGGCTACACCTTC.

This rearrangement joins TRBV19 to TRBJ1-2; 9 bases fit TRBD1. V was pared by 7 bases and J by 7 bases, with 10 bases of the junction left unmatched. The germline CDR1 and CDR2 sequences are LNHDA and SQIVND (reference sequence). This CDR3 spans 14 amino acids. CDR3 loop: CASTVDRGKAGYTF. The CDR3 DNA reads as TGTGCCAGTACCGTGGACAGGGGTAAGGCTGGCTACACCTTC.

The chain's CDR3 is CASSSKGDRAGYEQYF. The CDR3 DNA reads as TGTGCCAGCAGCTCGAAGGGGGACAGGGCAGGGTACGAGCAGTACTTC. The rearrangement joins TRBV5-6 to TRBJ2-7; 9 positions agree with TRBD1. The CDR3 consists of 16 residues. With V trimmed by 3 bases and J by 4 bases, 11 bases remained unmatched. Germline lookup yields CDR1 SGHDT and CDR2 YYEEEE.